The T cell receptor (beta chain) under discussion was sequenced for a study of beta chain features in type 1 diabetes. For the study at large: The study found patients and healthy donors alike in age, gender and cell yields.

Broader study findings: Type 1 diabetes patients showed fewer insertions and more deletions at VDJ junctions. Across all four CD4+ subsets, people with type 1 diabetes showed modestly shorter TCRB CDR3s.

Reverse transcription of all isolated RNA meant that expressed TCRB transcripts were sequenced. The data were produced by immunoSEQ multiplex PCR, yet TCRdb's version contains in-frame clones alone and is incomplete. This sample yields some 370,000 clones, of which roughly 9.8% are seen a single time; 0.6% belongs to the top ten. This clone came up a few times. Antigen specificity is unknown. Material for sequencing was central memory CD4+ T cells from blood. The clonotype comes from a man aged 25-45 years with type 1 diabetes.

The CDR3 DNA is TGTGCCAGTACCCGGACAGTAAATCAGCCCCAGCATTTT. This gives the protein CASTRTVNQPQHF. The chain recombines TRBV19 with TRBJ1-5; maybe TRBD1 (6 bases). The CDR3 consists of 13 residues. Deletions cut 7 bases from V and 4 bases from J, with 11 bases between. Germline CDR1 reads LNHDA; CDR2 reads SQIVND (reference sequence).